These 27 T cell receptor beta chains originate from one sample sequenced in a study of cytomegalovirus exposure and HLA in healthy donors. The method was immunoSEQ multiplex PCR; TCRdb's version includes in-frame clones alone and lacks a portion of them. The table records tens of thousands of clones, roughly 94% of them present only once. Source material: PBMCs. These receptors were taken from a woman aged 18-29 years in good health and CMV-seronegative.

The V call is TRBV29-1, the J call TRBJ2-2; 9 nucleotides match TRBD1. The CDR3 totals 16 residues. The V gene's germline CDR1 is SQVTM and CDR2 ANQGSEA. Trimming cost V 4 bases and J 8 bases; bases outside gene matches: 14. CDR3 sequence: CSVAEWGDRVSGELFF. In DNA form, the CDR3 reads TGCAGCGTTGCTGAATGGGGGGACAGGGTATCGGGGGAGCTGTTTTTT.

V gene TRBV7-9 combines with J gene TRBJ2-5, with D possibly being TRBD2 (5 bases). Per the germline V gene, CDR1 is SEHNR and CDR2 is FQNEAQ (reference sequence). V dropped 3 bases and J dropped 3 bases, with 11 bases sitting between them. This CDR3 comprises 14 residues. The DNA for the CDR3 is TGTGCCAGCAGCTTTGGTTCCGGGAAAGAGACCCAGTACTTC. This encodes CASSFGSGKETQYF.

The chain joins TRBV6-5 to TRBJ1-1, with D possibly being TRBD1 (5 bases). Germline V lookup: CDR1 MNHEY, CDR2 SVGAGI. V lost 2 bases, J lost 4 bases, and 14 bases lay in between. The CDR3 loop spans 15 amino acids. The CDR3, as DNA: TGTGCCAGCAGTTACATACAGGAGTGGGCCACTGAAGCTTTCTTT. It specifies CASSYIQEWATEAFF.

Written as DNA, the CDR3 is TGTGCCAGCAGCAGGGGCGGGGCTAACACCGGGGAGCTGTTTTTT. Translation gives CASSRGGANTGELFF. This chain connects TRBV5-4 to TRBJ2-2; TRBD2 might be the D (6 bases). V lost 4 bases and J 2 bases, leaving 12 bases between the germline ends. Per the germline V gene, CDR1 is SGHNT and CDR2 is YYREEE (reference sequence). The CDR3 is 15 residues long.

The chain links TRBV11-2 to TRBJ2-2; 10 nucleotides agree with TRBD1. Germline CDR1 SGHAT, CDR2 FQNNGV. The CDR3 is 15 residues long. The V and J ends lost 6 bases and 5 bases, in that order; junction bases with no gene match: 6. CDR3 DNA sequence: TGTGCCAGCAGTTCCCTGGACAGGGGGACCGGGGAGCTGTTTTTT. Translating gives CASSSLDRGTGELFF. Together with reference TRBV11-2 and TRBJ2-2, the CDR3 gives the full variable domain: EAGVAQSPRYKIIEKRQSVAFWCNPISGHATLYWYQQILGQGPKLLIQFQNNGVVDDSQLPKDRFSAERLKGVDSTLKIQPAKLEDSAVYLCASSSLDRGTGELFFGEGSRLTVL.

V is TRBV18 and J is TRBJ2-2, with a tentative D call TRBD1 (6 bases). V was pared by 6 bases and J by 2 bases, with 16 bases between. This CDR3 spans 16 amino acids. Germline-derived CDR1 and CDR2 are KGHSH and LQKENI. CDR3 region: CASSTGQPKNTGELFF. The CDR3 DNA sequence: TGTGCCAGCTCCACAGGACAGCCCAAAAACACCGGGGAGCTGTTTTTT. Supplemented by reference TRBV18 and TRBJ2-2, the full variable domain reads NAGVMQNPRHLVRRRGQEARLRCSPMKGHSHVYWYRQLPEEGLKFMVYLQKENIIDESGMPKERFSAEFPKEGPSILRIQQVVRGDSAAYFCASSTGQPKNTGELFFGEGSRLTVL.

The V gene is TRBV5-1, the J gene TRBJ2-7, with 9 bases aligning to TRBD1. CDR1 is SGHRS, CDR2 YFSETQ, per germline. J lost 9 bases, V lost 4 bases, and 11 bases had no gene match. The CDR3 has 14 residues. CDR3 residues: CASSTRDRVLVQYF. CDR3 in DNA: TGCGCCAGCAGCACCCGGGACAGGGTGCTCGTGCAGTACTTC.

This clone came up a few times. The chain has TRBV6-6 and TRBJ1-4; D uncertain. The germline V gene encodes CDR1 MNHNY and CDR2 SVGAGI (reference sequence). Trimming took 6 bases from V and 3 from J, leaving 17 bases between them. This CDR3 region has 16 residues. The CDR3 DNA is TGTGCCAGCAGCCACTCCAGTGGAGGACCTAATGAAAAACTGTTTTTT. Residues: CASSHSSGGPNEKLFF.

The chain carries TRBV2 and TRBJ2-5; TRBD2 agrees at 7 bases. This CDR3 spans 15 amino acids. Trimming at V came to 4 bases and at J to 0 bases, leaving 5 bases not matched to a gene. Per the germline V gene, CDR1 is SNHLY and CDR2 is FYNNEI. CDR3 DNA sequence: TGTGCCAGCAGTGTGCGAGGGACTAACCAAGAGACCCAGTACTTC. It yields the protein CASSVRGTNQETQYF. The variable domain in full, completed from reference TRBV2 and TRBJ2-5, reads EPEVTQTPSHQVTQMGQEVILRCVPISNHLYFYWYRQILGQKVEFLVSFYNNEISEKSEIFDDQFSVERPDGSNFTLKIRSTKLEDSAMYFCASSVRGTNQETQYFGPGTRLLVL.

This sequence joins TRBV7-2 and TRBJ1-1, with D possibly matching TRBD1 (6 bases). Germline CDR1 and CDR2: SGHTA and FQGNSA. The V end was cut by 1 base, the J end by 2 bases, with 11 bases between. The CDR3 sequence is 15 residues long. The CDR3 bases are TGTGCCAGCAGCTTAGAAGGGACACCTAACACTGAAGCTTTCTTT. It translates to CASSLEGTPNTEAFF.

The chain joins TRBV5-3 to TRBJ2-3; 8 bases match TRBD2. TRBV5-3 is an ORF for which the function is uncertain. V shed 4 bases, J shed 2 bases, and the junction held 6 bases outside the gene matches. The length of the CDR3 is 15 residues. The CDR3 here is CARSPAGVLTDTQYF. The CDR3 bases are TGTGCCAGAAGCCCAGCGGGGGTCCTCACAGATACGCAGTATTTT.

A note on this clone: An end of the junction differs from the germline gene, which may be a read error. The chain recombines TRBV6-4 with TRBJ1-4, with no clear D. The CDR3 loop spans 14 amino acids. In germline, CDR1 is MRHNA, CDR2 SNTAGT. CDR3 bases: TGTGCCAGCAGAAACAGAGACACTAGTGAAAAACTGTTTTTT. This sequence encodes CASRNRDTSEKLFF.

The rearrangement joins TRBV9 to TRBJ2-6, with 7 positions matching TRBD2. This CDR3 is built from 18 residues. The J segment lost 1 base and the V segment lost 4 bases, leaving 11 bases of the junction unmatched. Germline CDR1 and CDR2: SGDLS and YYNGEE. CDR3 residues: CASSPGGRWGSGANVLTF. In nucleotides, the CDR3 is TGTGCCAGCAGCCCGGGGGGAAGGTGGGGTTCTGGGGCCAACGTCCTGACTTTC.

This chain connects TRBV28 to TRBJ2-5; tentative D call: TRBD1 (6 bases). Germline assignment: CDR1 MDHEN and CDR2 SYDVKM. V shed 1 base and J shed 5 bases, with 14 bases lying between them. CDR3 size: 15 residues. In nucleotides, the CDR3 is TGTGCCAGCAGTTTATTTCCGGCAGGGGCCGAGACCCAGTACTTC. It translates to CASSLFPAGAETQYF.

The chain joins TRBV15 to TRBJ2-2; D is perhaps TRBD2 (5 bases). V shed 0 bases and J shed 4 bases, with 9 bases lying between them. The CDR3 is made up of 15 amino acids. Germline loops: CDR1 LNHNV, CDR2 YYDKDF (reference sequence). The CDR3 sequence is CATSRDDSATGELFF. The CDR3 region has the DNA TGTGCCACCAGCAGAGATGATAGCGCCACCGGGGAGCTGTTTTTT. Full variable domain (outside the CDR3, taken from reference TRBV15 and TRBJ2-2): DAMVIQNPRYQVTQFGKPVTLSCSQTLNHNVMYWYQQKSSQAPKLLFHYYDKDFNNEADTPDNFQSRRPNTSFCFLDIRSPGLGDTAMYLCATSRDDSATGELFFGEGSRLTVL.

The chain employs TRBV7-2 and TRBJ2-4, with 7 bases fitting TRBD2. V dropped 2 bases and J dropped 5; count of bases not matched to a gene: 12. Per the germline V gene, CDR1 is SGHTA and CDR2 is FQGNSA. This CDR3 is 17 amino acids long. This CDR3 is CASSLRSGPSNENIQYF. The CDR3 DNA reads TGTGCCAGCAGCTTACGTAGCGGGCCCTCAAACGAAAACATTCAGTACTTC.

This sequence joins TRBV15 and TRBJ2-1; 7 nucleotides align to TRBD1. Losses at the gene ends were 0 bases for V and 5 bases for J; bases not matched to a gene: 4. The CDR3 contains 15 residues. Germline CDR1 is LNHNV and CDR2 is YYDKDF (reference sequence). CDR3 in DNA: TGTGCCACCAGCAGAGACCCGGGACAGCACAATGAGCAGTTCTTC. Its translation is CATSRDPGQHNEQFF.

The J gene is TRBJ2-5, the V gene TRBV19; 10 bases match TRBD1. The J segment lost 7 bases and the V segment lost 7 bases, leaving 12 bases of the junction unmatched. Germline V CDR1 and CDR2: LNHDA, SQIVND (reference sequence). The CDR3 length is 15 residues. Here the CDR3 DNA reads TGTGCCAGTATGCCGGGACAGGGGCGCTTGCGGACCCAGTACTTC. Its protein is CASMPGQGRLRTQYF.

J is TRBJ2-3 and V is TRBV27, with TRBD2 as a possible D gene (6 bases). This CDR3 spans 14 amino acids. The V gene's germline CDR1 is MNHEY and CDR2 SMNVEV (reference sequence). V dropped 6 bases and J dropped 1 base, with 11 bases sitting between them. For the CDR3, the DNA is TGTGCCAGCAGACCGGGACTTCGCACAGATACGCAGTATTTT. Its protein is CASRPGLRTDTQYF.

V and J are TRBV9 and TRBJ2-7; 7 bases fit TRBD1. The germline V gene encodes CDR1 SGDLS and CDR2 YYNGEE. Germline trimming cut 3 bases from V and 13 bases from J; bases unmatched to any gene: 10. The CDR3 extends over 12 amino acids. The CDR3 DNA sequence: TGTGCCAGCAGCGGACAAGACAGGGCCCTTTACTTC. Its translation: CASSGQDRALYF.

The chain has TRBV7-2 and TRBJ2-7; weak D call: TRBD2 (6 bases). The CDR3 has 13 amino acids. Germline CDR1 is SGHTA and CDR2 is FQGNSA. Trimming cost V 1 base and J 6 bases, with 10 bases left between them. CDR3: CASSLGSGREQYF. The CDR3 DNA follows: TGTGCCAGCAGCTTAGGTAGCGGCCGCGAGCAGTACTTC.

The rearrangement uses TRBV25-1 and TRBJ1-2, with TRBD1 matching 10 bases. The length of the CDR3 is 13 residues. V was clipped by 7 bases and J by 5 bases; unmatched bases: 4. Per germline, CDR1 MGHDK and CDR2 SYGVNS. CDR3 nucleotide sequence: TGTGCCAGCACCCGGGGACAGGGGTATGGCTACACCTTC. Translated: CASTRGQGYGYTF.

The V gene is TRBV5-6, the J gene TRBJ1-2; no clear D. The V and J ends lost 2 bases and 8 bases respectively, with 10 bases between them. Germline V gives CDR1 SGHDT, CDR2 YYEEEE. CDR3 length: 12 amino acids. CDR3 coding DNA: TGTGCCAGCAGCTTCTACATGGGCGGCTACACCTTC. The encoded protein is CASSFYMGGYTF. Variable domain in full (rest from reference TRBV5-6 and TRBJ1-2): DAGVTQSPTHLIKTRGQQVTLRCSPKSGHDTVSWYQQALGQGPQFIFQYYEEEERQRGNFPDRFSGHQFPNYSSELNVNALLLGDSALYLCASSFYMGGYTFGSGTRLTVV.

The genes are TRBV4-1 and TRBJ1-2; perhaps TRBD1 as D (6 bases). The CDR3 has 15 amino acids. CDR1 and CDR2 (germline): MGHRA, YSYEKL. With 4 bases removed from V and 4 bases from J, the gap between germline ends came to 16 bases. CDR3 nucleotide sequence: TGCGCCAGCAGCCCTAACACAGGGATGGGCTATGGCTACACCTTC. Translating gives CASSPNTGMGYGYTF.

The genes are TRBV5-5 and TRBJ1-5, with a weak D call TRBD1 (5 bases). The V gene lost 0 bases and the J gene lost 3 bases, with 10 bases spanning the gap. Germline V CDR1 and CDR2: SGHKS, YYEKEE (reference sequence). The CDR3 length is 15 residues. CDR3 region: CASSLGQMDNQPQHF. The CDR3 DNA follows: TGTGCCAGCAGCTTGGGACAGATGGACAATCAGCCCCAGCATTTT.

The chain is built from TRBV7-2 and TRBJ2-7; 14 positions agree with TRBD2. The CDR3 consists of 17 residues. The J segment lost 5 bases and the V segment lost 4 bases, leaving 10 bases of the junction unmatched. Germline V gene data show CDR1 as SGHTA and CDR2 as FQGNSA. The chain's CDR3 is CASSSQPGLAGANEQYF. DNA for the CDR3: TGTGCCAGCAGCTCGCAACCGGGACTAGCGGGGGCTAACGAGCAGTACTTC.

This chain links TRBV4-3 with TRBJ2-7; the match to TRBD2 covers 8 bases. The junction had 14 bases not matched to a gene; V was cut back by 3 bases and J by 1 base. The CDR3 runs 18 residues. Germline CDR1 LGHNA, CDR2 YSLEER. CDR3 DNA: TGCGCCAGCAGCCAGATGCGTAGCGGGATCGACCTTTCCTACGAGCAGTACTTC. It is translated as CASSQMRSGIDLSYEQYF.